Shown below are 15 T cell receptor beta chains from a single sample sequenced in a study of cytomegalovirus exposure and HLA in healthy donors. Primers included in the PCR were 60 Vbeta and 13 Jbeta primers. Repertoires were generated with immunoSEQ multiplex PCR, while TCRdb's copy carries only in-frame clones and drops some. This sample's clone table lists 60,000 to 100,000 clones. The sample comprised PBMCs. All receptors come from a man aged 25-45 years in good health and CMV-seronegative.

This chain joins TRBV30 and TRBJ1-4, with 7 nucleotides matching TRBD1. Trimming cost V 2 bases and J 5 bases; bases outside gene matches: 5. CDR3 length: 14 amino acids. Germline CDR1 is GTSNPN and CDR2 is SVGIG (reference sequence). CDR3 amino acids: CAWSMGQSNEKLFF. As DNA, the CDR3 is TGTGCCTGGAGTATGGGACAGTCGAATGAAAAACTGTTTTTT.

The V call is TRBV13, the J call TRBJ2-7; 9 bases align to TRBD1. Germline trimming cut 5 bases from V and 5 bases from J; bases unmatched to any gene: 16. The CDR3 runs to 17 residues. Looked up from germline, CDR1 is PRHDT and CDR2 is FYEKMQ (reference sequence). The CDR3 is CASSPTLWGTGPHEQYF. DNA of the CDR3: TGTGCCAGCAGCCCAACACTTTGGGGGACAGGGCCTCACGAGCAGTACTTC.

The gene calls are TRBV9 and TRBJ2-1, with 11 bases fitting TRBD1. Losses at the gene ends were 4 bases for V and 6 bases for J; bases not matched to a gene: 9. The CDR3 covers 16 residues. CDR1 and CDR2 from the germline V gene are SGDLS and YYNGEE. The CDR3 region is CASSPRDRGWTNEQFF. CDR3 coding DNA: TGTGCCAGCAGCCCCAGGGACAGGGGGTGGACCAATGAGCAGTTCTTC.

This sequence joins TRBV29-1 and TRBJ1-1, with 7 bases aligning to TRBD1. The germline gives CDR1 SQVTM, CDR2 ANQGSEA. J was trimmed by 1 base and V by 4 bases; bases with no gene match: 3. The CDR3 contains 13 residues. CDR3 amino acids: CSVGQGGNTEAFF. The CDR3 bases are TGCAGCGTTGGGCAGGGGGGGAACACTGAAGCTTTCTTT.

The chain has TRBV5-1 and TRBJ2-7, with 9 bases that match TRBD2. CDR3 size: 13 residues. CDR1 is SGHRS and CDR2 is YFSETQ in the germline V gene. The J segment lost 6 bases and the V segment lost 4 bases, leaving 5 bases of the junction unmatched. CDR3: CASSTGLASEQYF. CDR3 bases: TGCGCCAGCAGCACGGGACTAGCAAGCGAGCAGTACTTC.

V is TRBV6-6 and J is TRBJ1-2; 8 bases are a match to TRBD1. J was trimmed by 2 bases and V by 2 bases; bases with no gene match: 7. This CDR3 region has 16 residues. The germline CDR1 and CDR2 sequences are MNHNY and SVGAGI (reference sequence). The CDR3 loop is CASSYGAGGRNYGYTF. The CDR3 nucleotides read TGTGCCAGCAGTTACGGGGCAGGGGGCCGAAACTATGGCTACACCTTC.

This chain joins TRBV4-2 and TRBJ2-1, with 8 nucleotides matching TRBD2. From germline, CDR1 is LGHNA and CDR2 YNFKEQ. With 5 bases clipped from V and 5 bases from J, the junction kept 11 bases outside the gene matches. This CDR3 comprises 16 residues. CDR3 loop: CASSAPGRVGDNEQFF. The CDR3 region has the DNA TGTGCCAGCAGCGCTCCCGGGAGGGTTGGGGACAATGAGCAGTTCTTC.

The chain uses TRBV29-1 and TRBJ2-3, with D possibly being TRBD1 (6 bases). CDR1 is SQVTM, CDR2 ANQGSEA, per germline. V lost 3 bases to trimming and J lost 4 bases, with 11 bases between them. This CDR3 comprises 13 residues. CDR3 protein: CSVEGPGADTQYF. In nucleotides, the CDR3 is TGCAGCGTTGAGGGCCCAGGGGCAGATACGCAGTATTTT.

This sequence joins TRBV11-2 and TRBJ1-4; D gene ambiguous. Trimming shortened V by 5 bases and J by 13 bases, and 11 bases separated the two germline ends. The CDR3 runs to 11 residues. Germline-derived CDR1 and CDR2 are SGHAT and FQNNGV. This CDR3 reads CASSLGSGLFF. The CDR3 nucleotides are TGTGCCAGCAGCCTGGGTTCAGGACTGTTTTTT.

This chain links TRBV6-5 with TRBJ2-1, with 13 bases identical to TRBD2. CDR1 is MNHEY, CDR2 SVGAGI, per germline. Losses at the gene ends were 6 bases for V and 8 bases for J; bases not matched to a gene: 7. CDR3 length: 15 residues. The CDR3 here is CASSPTSGGVDEQFF. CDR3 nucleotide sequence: TGTGCCAGCAGCCCCACTAGCGGGGGGGTGGATGAGCAGTTCTTC.

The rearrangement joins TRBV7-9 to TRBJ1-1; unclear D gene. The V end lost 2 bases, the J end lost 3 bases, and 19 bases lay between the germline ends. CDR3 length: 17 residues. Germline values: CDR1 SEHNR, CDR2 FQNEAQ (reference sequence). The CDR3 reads CASSLRGGGDGDTEAFF. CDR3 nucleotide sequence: TGTGCCAGCAGCTTAAGAGGCGGAGGAGACGGGGACACTGAAGCTTTCTTT. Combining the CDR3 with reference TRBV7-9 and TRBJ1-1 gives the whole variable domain DTGVSQNPRHKITKRGQNVTFRCDPISEHNRLYWYRQTLGQGPEFLTYFQNEAQLEKSRLLSDRFSAERPKGSFSTLEIQRTEQGDSAMYLCASSLRGGGDGDTEAFFGQGTRLTVV.

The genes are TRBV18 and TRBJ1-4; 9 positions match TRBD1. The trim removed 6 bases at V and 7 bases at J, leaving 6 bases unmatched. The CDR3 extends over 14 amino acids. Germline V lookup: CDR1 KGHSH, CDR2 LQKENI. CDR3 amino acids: CASSRTGASEKLFF. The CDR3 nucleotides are TGTGCCAGCTCCAGGACAGGGGCTAGTGAAAAACTGTTTTTT.

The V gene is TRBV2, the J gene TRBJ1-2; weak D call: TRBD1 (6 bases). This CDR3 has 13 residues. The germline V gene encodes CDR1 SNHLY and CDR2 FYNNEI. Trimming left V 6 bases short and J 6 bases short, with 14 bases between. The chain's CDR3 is CASSPNREDGYTF. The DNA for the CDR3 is TGTGCCAGCAGCCCTAACAGGGAAGATGGCTACACCTTC.

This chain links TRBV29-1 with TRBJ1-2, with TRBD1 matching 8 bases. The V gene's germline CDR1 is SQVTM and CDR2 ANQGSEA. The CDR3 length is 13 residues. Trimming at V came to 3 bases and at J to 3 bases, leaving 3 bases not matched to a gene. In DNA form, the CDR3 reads TGCAGCGTTGAGGACAGGGTATACTATGGCTACACCTTC. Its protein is CSVEDRVYYGYTF.

The CDR3 DNA reads TGTGCCAGCACCACCACCCCTAGCGACTACAATGAGCAGTTCTTC. Protein sequence: CASTTTPSDYNEQFF. The chain uses TRBV7-6 and TRBJ2-1, with a possible D match to TRBD2 (6 bases). V lost 7 bases and J lost 3, with 16 bases in between. The CDR3 has 15 amino acids. Germline-derived CDR1 and CDR2 are SGHVS and FNYEAQ.